This T cell receptor (beta chain) was found in a study of blood T cell repertoires in COVID-19. Study background: The United States, Italy and Spain provided the acute and convalescent COVID-19 samples. The analysed material was cDNA or gDNA that came from T cells, B-cell-depleted T cells, or PBMCs.

The V segment lost 7 bases and the J segment 5 bases; nucleotides outside the gene matches: 10. CDR3 length equals 15 residues. Germline V lookup: CDR1 MNHEY, CDR2 SVGAGI. In the original analysis: Estimates of nucleated cell counts were drawn from the amplification of reference gene primers. Clones were sequenced by immunoSEQ multiplex PCR, and TCRdb holds only the in-frame ones, with some missing. The DNA was the basis for D and trimming; V, J and clone size are from that table. Of about 130,000 clones detected, approximately 81% appear once; the ten largest clones hold more than 5.5%. Sample: peripheral blood. The TCR originated in a man in his fifties or sixties with acute or convalescent COVID-19. The rearrangement joins TRBV6-5 to TRBJ2-1; TRBD1 matches at 8 bases. The chain's CDR3 is CASTSPGQANNEQFF. CDR3 bases: TGTGCCAGCACCTCGCCGGGACAGGCTAACAATGAGCAGTTCTTC.